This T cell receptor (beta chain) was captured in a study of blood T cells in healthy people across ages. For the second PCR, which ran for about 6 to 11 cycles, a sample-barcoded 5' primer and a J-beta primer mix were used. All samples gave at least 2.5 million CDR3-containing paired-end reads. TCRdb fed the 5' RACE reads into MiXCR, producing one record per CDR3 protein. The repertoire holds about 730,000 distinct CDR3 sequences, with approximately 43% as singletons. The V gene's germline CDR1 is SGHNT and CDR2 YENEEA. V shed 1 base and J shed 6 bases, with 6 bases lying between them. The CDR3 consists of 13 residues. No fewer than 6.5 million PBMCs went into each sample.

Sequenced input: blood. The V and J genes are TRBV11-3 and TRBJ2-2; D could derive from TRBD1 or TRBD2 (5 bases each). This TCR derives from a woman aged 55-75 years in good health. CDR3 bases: TGTGCCAGCAGCTTAGCGGGGCCCGGGGAGCTGTTTTTT. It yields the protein CASSLAGPGELFF.